These T cell receptor beta chains were read from a single sample in a study of molecular identifiers for immune sequencing clone quantification. Using its own MiXCR run on the PCR reads, TCRdb lists one record per CDR3 protein. The sample holds over 550,000 distinct CDR3 sequences, 25% seen once. The sample was naive CD8+ T cells from blood, with Jurkat cell RNA spiked in. The origin of the receptors is a human donor in good health. Some libraries in this study had Jurkat cell RNA spiked in. Each CDR3 is given with its conserved first and last residue. A D gene is named only where the DNA matches it firmly. Rows give clone size only sometimes, using once, few, many, or a class for an expanded clone.

TGTGCCAGCAGCTTGTTCGGGAGCGGCGAGCAGTACTTC | CASSLFGSGEQYF | TRBV7-2 | few | TRBJ2-7 | .
TGTGCCAGCAGCACGGGACTGACTAGTGCAGATACGCAGTATTTT | CASSTGLTSADTQYF | TRBV13 | . | TRBJ2-3 | .
TGCGCCAGCAGCCAAGATACCCCCGGGACTGGGAATGAAAAACTGTTTTTT | CASSQDTPGTGNEKLFF | TRBV4-3 | few | TRBJ1-4 | .
TGTGCCAGCAAAGCCGTTAGCGGAGATTTAGATACGCAGTATTTT | CASKAVSGDLDTQYF | TRBV27 | few | TRBJ2-3 | .
TGTGCCAGCAGCTTAGACGGGTACGACAATGAGCAGTTCTTC | CASSLDGYDNEQFF | TRBV13 | . | TRBJ2-1 | .
TGTGCCAGCACGAGTGCGCGGGAGGGCTGGTACGAGCAGTACTTC | CASTSAREGWYEQYF | TRBV2 | . | TRBJ2-7 | TRBD2
TGTGCCAGTAGACCACTGAGCTCCTATAATTCACCCCTCCACTTT | CASRPLSSYNSPLHF | TRBV19 | . | TRBJ1-6 | .
TGCGCCAGCAGCCAAGGATCGGGGCAATGGTCTGGAAACACCATATATTTT | CASSQGSGQWSGNTIYF | TRBV4-3 | few | TRBJ1-3 | .
TGTGCCAGCACCTCAACAAATTCCGGGCCGGCTTACAATGAGCAGTTCTTC | CASTSTNSGPAYNEQFF | TRBV7-9 | . | TRBJ2-1 | .
TGCGCCAGCAGCTTAGGACAGGGACTAGCTAACTATGGCTACACCTTC | CASSLGQGLANYGYTF | TRBV5-1 | . | TRBJ1-2 | TRBD1
TGCGCCAGCAGCCAAGATAGGGGGTGGACTGAAGCTTTCTTT | CASSQDRGWTEAFF | TRBV4-3 | many | TRBJ1-1 | .
TGTGCCAGCGGCCAAGACGTTAGCGGGAGCACAGATACGCAGTATTTT | CASGQDVSGSTDTQYF | TRBV4-2 | . | TRBJ2-3 | TRBD2
TGCGCCAGCAGCCAAGTACATAGCAGGGGCTATGGCTACACCTTC | CASSQVHSRGYGYTF | TRBV4-3 | few | TRBJ1-2 | .
TGTGCCAGCAGCCACCTCGGGACTAACCAAGAGACCCAGTACTTC | CASSHLGTNQETQYF | TRBV11-2 | few | TRBJ2-5 | TRBD2
TGCAGTGCCCACACAGGGAACGAGCAGTACTTC | CSAHTGNEQYF | TRBV20-1 | . | TRBJ2-7 | .
TGTGCCAGCAGCCAGGGGTCCGGGACAGGGAAGAAATTC | CASSQGSGTGKKF | TRBV11-2 | . | TRBJ2-7 | TRBD1
TGTGCCAGCAACCCGGAGGAGGGGATCGATACGCAGTATTTT | CASNPEEGIDTQYF | TRBV12-3/TRBV12-4 | many | TRBJ2-3 | .
TGTGCCAGCAGTGATGATGATTTTGAGACCCAGTACTTC | CASSDDDFETQYF | TRBV27 | many | TRBJ2-5 | .
TGTGCCAGCAGCGAAATACTGAACACTGAAGCTTTCTTT | CASSEILNTEAFF | TRBV7-6 | few | TRBJ1-1 | .